Presented here are 14 T cell receptor beta chains from one specimen sequenced in a study of graft-versus-host responses after intestinal transplantation. The assay was immunoSEQ multiplex PCR, and TCRdb's table has in-frame clones only and misses some. Of tens of thousands of clones listed, around 96% are singletons. Which antigens these TCRs recognize remains unknown. The source material was unstimulated CD8+ T cells sorted from spleen or lymph node cells, sampled before transplant. Receptors were obtained from a human donor who was the organ donor for an intestinal transplant.

V usage is TRBV29-1 and J usage is TRBJ1-2; D might be TRBD1 (5 bases). The CDR3 length is 17 residues. The germline CDR1 and CDR2 sequences are SQVTM and ANQGSEA. V lost 0 bases and J 2 bases, leaving 19 bases between the germline ends. The CDR3 sequence: CSVEDGQGPYRNYGYTF. CDR3 nucleotides: TGCAGCGTTGAAGATGGTCAGGGCCCCTACCGAAACTATGGCTACACCTTC.

The chain recombines TRBV28 with TRBJ2-5, with 7 bases lining up with TRBD2. V trimming: 0 bases; J trimming: 3 bases; junction bases outside the gene matches: 1. Germline-derived CDR1 and CDR2 are MDHEN and SYDVKM. This CDR3 has 14 residues. CDR3 coding DNA: TGTGCCAGCAGTTTATGGGCGGGGGAAGAGACCCAGTACTTC. Translating it yields CASSLWAGEETQYF.

The count of this clone is one. The V gene is TRBV2, the J gene TRBJ2-7; D ambiguous. Germline assignment: CDR1 SNHLY and CDR2 FYNNEI. Deletions cut 7 bases from V and 3 bases from J, with 10 bases between. The CDR3 has 12 amino acids. The CDR3 nucleotides are TGTGCCAGCATCCTTGGGGACTACGAGCAGTACTTC. It translates to CASILGDYEQYF. The variable domain in full, completed from reference TRBV2 and TRBJ2-7, reads EPEVTQTPSHQVTQMGQEVILRCVPISNHLYFYWYRQILGQKVEFLVSFYNNEISEKSEIFDDQFSVERPDGSNFTLKIRSTKLEDSAMYFCASILGDYEQYFGPGTRLTVT.

This chain uses TRBV9 with TRBJ2-1, with no clear D. Trimming removed 2 bases from V and 8 bases from J, with 8 bases in between. CDR1 is SGDLS, CDR2 YYNGEE, per germline. The CDR3 length is 12 residues. The CDR3 reads CASSVHGDEQFF. For the CDR3, the DNA is TGTGCCAGCAGCGTCCATGGGGATGAGCAGTTCTTC.

This rearrangement joins TRBV10-2 to TRBJ1-2; 10 bases are a match to TRBD1. Germline V CDR1 and CDR2: WSHSY, SAAADI. This CDR3 contains 16 residues. V was clipped by 6 bases and J by 7 bases; unmatched bases: 14. CDR3 nucleotides: TGCGCCAGCAGCCCCGGGACAGGGGCCCCCCTAAGTGGCTACACCTTC. Translating it yields CASSPGTGAPLSGYTF.

The J gene is TRBJ1-2, the V gene TRBV5-4; 8 bases match TRBD1. The CDR3 contains 15 residues. J was trimmed by 4 bases and V by 2 bases; bases with no gene match: 7. The V gene's germline CDR1 is SGHNT and CDR2 YYREEE (reference sequence). The CDR3 coding sequence is TGTGCCAGCAGCTTCCTGACAGGGGTAGTCTATGGCTACACCTTC. The encoded protein is CASSFLTGVVYGYTF.

On this clone itself: Within the sample, other DNA sequences also encode this same CDR3. V gene TRBV5-1 combines with J gene TRBJ2-2; D remains ambiguous. CDR1 is SGHRS, CDR2 YFSETQ, per germline. With 0 bases removed from V and 9 bases from J, the gap between germline ends came to 3 bases. The CDR3 consists of 11 residues. The chain's CDR3 is CASSLGRELFF. The CDR3 DNA is TGCGCCAGCAGCTTGGGGCGGGAGCTGTTTTTT.

This chain connects TRBV15 to TRBJ2-1, with TRBD2 identical over 9 bases. Germline V lookup: CDR1 LNHNV, CDR2 YYDKDF (reference sequence). The J segment lost 4 bases and the V segment lost 0 bases, leaving 7 bases of the junction unmatched. This CDR3 has 17 residues. The CDR3 sequence: CATSRDAAGGPYNEQFF. The CDR3 nucleotides read TGTGCCACCAGCAGAGATGCAGCGGGGGGACCATACAATGAGCAGTTCTTC.

This rearrangement joins TRBV7-2 to TRBJ2-7, with D uncertain. The CDR3 sequence is 13 residues long. The germline V gene has CDR1 SGHTA and CDR2 FQGNSA. Trimming removed 6 bases from V and 1 base from J, with 10 bases in between. The CDR3 loop is CASREVVSYEQYF. The CDR3 DNA sequence: TGTGCCAGCAGAGAGGTAGTTTCCTACGAGCAGTACTTC. The whole variable domain, filled in from reference TRBV7-2 and TRBJ2-7, reads GAGVSQSPSNKVTEKGKDVELRCDPISGHTALYWYRQSLGQGLEFLIYFQGNSAPDKSGLPSDRFSAERTGGSVSTLTIQRTQQEDSAVYLCASREVVSYEQYFGPGTRLTVT.

This chain connects TRBV5-6 to TRBJ1-6; the D is unclear. The CDR3 length is 13 residues. Germline CDR1 is SGHDT and CDR2 is YYEEEE. Trimming took off 0 bases at V and 7 bases at J, with 5 bases between the two ends. For the CDR3, the DNA is TGTGCCAGCAGCTTGGGTCCAAATTCACCCCTCCACTTT. This translates into CASSLGPNSPLHF.

In its sample, this clone was seen once. The chain joins TRBV27 to TRBJ2-7, with a possible D match to TRBD1 (6 bases). Trimming cost V 3 bases and J 4 bases, with 13 bases left between them. The germline V gene has CDR1 MNHEY and CDR2 SMNVEV (reference sequence). The CDR3 is 14 amino acids. The CDR3: CASSLGPGVYEQYF. CDR3 DNA: TGTGCCAGCAGTTTGGGGCCAGGGGTTTACGAGCAGTACTTC.

This chain's CDR3 is CASSNTPPGTHYEQYF. The CDR3 coding sequence is TGTGCCAGCAGTAATACCCCCCCCGGGACCCACTACGAGCAGTACTTC. The V and J genes are TRBV2 and TRBJ2-5; D may match TRBD1 or TRBD2 (5 bases each). Judging by the DNA end, TRBJ2-7 fits better; the J call may be wrong. The germline V gene encodes CDR1 SNHLY and CDR2 FYNNEI. The CDR3 has 16 residues.

CDR3: CASSALGPGNTIYF. CDR3 nucleotide sequence: TGTGCCAGCAGCGCGTTGGGGCCTGGAAACACCATATATTTT. The V and J genes are TRBV9 and TRBJ1-3, with a possible D match to TRBD1 (5 bases). The germline CDR1 and CDR2 sequences are SGDLS and YYNGEE. The V gene lost 3 bases and the J gene lost 2 bases, with 9 bases spanning the gap. The CDR3 totals 14 residues.

The chain is built from TRBV29-1 and TRBJ1-2; D unresolved. The CDR3 covers 13 residues. V was clipped by 7 bases and J by 1 base, with 13 bases between them. CDR1 and CDR2 from the germline V gene are SQVTM and ANQGSEA. CDR3 loop: CSAYQTGNYGYTF. The CDR3 DNA reads TGCAGCGCCTATCAGACGGGTAACTATGGCTACACCTTC.